This T cell receptor (beta chain) emerged from a study of T cell repertoires in aging, cancer and after chemotherapy. Findings and caveats of the study: No conclusions about immunological memory after chemotherapy can be drawn from the repertoire data. Age-matched healthy donors had significantly more diverse, less clonal blood TCR repertoires than untreated cancer patients.

V dropped 3 bases and J dropped 6 bases, with 17 bases sitting between them. Germline CDR1 SEHNR, CDR2 FQNEAQ (reference sequence). The CDR3 covers 15 residues. On this clonotype: The antigen is not known.

Amplification of TCR beta used genomic DNA extracted from peripheral blood. A mixed TRB-A/B primer pool amplified rearranged TRB by multiplex touch-down PCR. TCRdb processed the multiplex PCR reads anew with MiXCR; each CDR3 protein has one entry. The sample consists of about 4,900 distinct CDR3 sequences, roughly 49% of them appearing once. The specimen sequenced was blood. J is TRBJ1-2 and V is TRBV7-9; D gene unclear. The receptor comes from a human donor in good health. CDR3 in amino acids: CASSFSRGRENGYTF. CDR3 DNA sequence: TGTGCCAGCAGCTTCTCACGCGGGCGCGAAAATGGCTACACCTTC.